A selection of T cell receptor beta chains follows, all from one sample in a study of control samples from healthy donors and cancer patients. TCRdb keeps only in-frame clones here, not all; method: immunoSEQ multiplex PCR. The sample lists 120,000 or so clones, around nine tenths occurring once. Sequencing was done on a sample of blood. The receptors derive from a man aged 40-49 years in good health. The CDR3 runs from the conserved cysteine through the conserved F or W. A D gene is named only where the DNA matches it firmly. The size of a clone is reported for some rows only, either as once, few or many, or as a class for expanded clones.

CDR3 protein: CASSPSGTANEKLFF; CDR3 DNA: TGTGCCAGCAGCCCCTCCGGGACAGCAAATGAAAAACTGTTTTTT; clone size: .; J gene: TRBJ1-4; D gene: TRBD1; V gene: TRBV4-2
CDR3 protein: CASSLGGGGRGETQYF; CDR3 DNA: TGTGCCAGCAGCTTAGGAGGCGGGGGCAGGGGAGAGACCCAGTACTTC; clone size: .; J gene: TRBJ2-5; D gene: .; V gene: TRBV7-6
CDR3 protein: CASSPGRGNYGYTF; CDR3 DNA: TGTGCCAGCAGCCCGGGCCGGGGAAACTATGGCTACACCTTC; clone size: few; J gene: TRBJ1-2; D gene: .; V gene: TRBV5-6
CDR3 protein: CASSDNRDTEAFF; CDR3 DNA: TGTGCCAGCTCGGACAACAGGGATACTGAAGCTTTCTTT; clone size: .; J gene: TRBJ1-1; D gene: .; V gene: TRBV18
CDR3 protein: CASTRQGKDYGYTF; CDR3 DNA: TGTGCCAGCACCAGACAGGGGAAGGACTATGGCTACACCTTC; clone size: .; J gene: TRBJ1-2; D gene: TRBD1; V gene: TRBV6-5
CDR3 protein: CSAPGQGTGELFF; CDR3 DNA: TGCAGCGCACCGGGACAGGGAACCGGGGAGCTGTTTTTT; clone size: .; J gene: TRBJ2-2; D gene: TRBD1; V gene: TRBV29-1
CDR3 protein: CASSLLRRGNEQFF; CDR3 DNA: TGTGCCAGCAGTCTTCTTCGCAGGGGCAATGAGCAGTTCTTC; clone size: .; J gene: TRBJ2-1; D gene: .; V gene: TRBV6-5
CDR3 protein: CASSHNDRQGSHGAFF; CDR3 DNA: TGCGCCAGCAGCCATAACGACAGGCAGGGGAGTCATGGAGCTTTCTTT; clone size: once; J gene: TRBJ1-1; D gene: .; V gene: TRBV4-3
CDR3 protein: CASRLTPVNTEAFF; CDR3 DNA: TGTGCCAGCAGACTGACCCCAGTGAACACTGAAGCTTTCTTT; clone size: few; J gene: TRBJ1-1; D gene: .; V gene: TRBV7-3
CDR3 protein: CASSLKRSGNTIYF; CDR3 DNA: TGTGCCAGCAGTCTCAAGCGTTCTGGAAACACCATATATTTT; clone size: .; J gene: TRBJ1-3; D gene: .; V gene: TRBV6-5
CDR3 protein: CASSGQGYGYTF; CDR3 DNA: TGTGCCAGCAGTGGACAGGGCTATGGCTACACCTTC; clone size: .; J gene: TRBJ1-2; D gene: TRBD1; V gene: TRBV25-1
CDR3 protein: CASRDSGTALGQPQHF; CDR3 DNA: TGTGCCAGTAGGGACTCGGGGACGGCCCTGGGTCAGCCCCAGCATTTT; clone size: .; J gene: TRBJ1-5; D gene: .; V gene: TRBV19
CDR3 protein: CASSLSQSNTEAFF; CDR3 DNA: TGTGCCAGCAGCTTGTCACAGTCGAACACTGAAGCTTTCTTT; clone size: .; J gene: TRBJ1-1; D gene: .; V gene: TRBV7-9
CDR3 protein: CASSLVGQGKETQYF; CDR3 DNA: TGTGCCAGCAGCTTGGTAGGACAGGGAAAAGAGACCCAGTACTTC; clone size: once; J gene: TRBJ2-5; D gene: TRBD1; V gene: TRBV5-4
CDR3 protein: CAWSVGQGARPQFF; CDR3 DNA: TGTGCCTGGAGTGTAGGTCAGGGGGCGCGGCCCCAGTTCTTC; clone size: .; J gene: TRBJ2-1; D gene: TRBD1; V gene: TRBV30
CDR3 protein: CASSKGDRYGYTF; CDR3 DNA: TGTGCCAGCAGTAAGGGGGATAGGTATGGCTACACCTTC; clone size: .; J gene: TRBJ1-2; D gene: .; V gene: TRBV25-1
CDR3 protein: CASSSSMTEAFF; CDR3 DNA: TGTGCCAGCAGCTCTTCTATGACTGAAGCTTTCTTT; clone size: .; J gene: TRBJ1-1; D gene: .; V gene: TRBV12-3/TRBV12-4
CDR3 protein: CASSVHGQGRETQYF; CDR3 DNA: TGTGCCAGCAGTGTCCACGGACAGGGAAGGGAGACCCAGTACTTC; clone size: once; J gene: TRBJ2-5; D gene: TRBD1; V gene: TRBV2
CDR3 protein: CAISEPGDPYSGNTIYF; CDR3 DNA: TGTGCCATCAGTGAGCCAGGGGACCCTTACTCTGGAAACACCATATATTTT; clone size: .; J gene: TRBJ1-3; D gene: .; V gene: TRBV10-3
CDR3 protein: CASSPPDSVLTNEKLFF; CDR3 DNA: TGTGCCAGCTCACCACCCGACAGCGTCCTAACTAATGAAAAACTGTTTTTT; clone size: .; J gene: TRBJ1-4; D gene: .; V gene: TRBV18
CDR3 protein: CASSIPGTSGGQTQYF; CDR3 DNA: TGTGCCAGCAGCATACCAGGGACTAGCGGGGGTCAGACCCAGTACTTC; clone size: .; J gene: TRBJ2-5; D gene: TRBD2; V gene: TRBV7-2
CDR3 protein: CASISTGELFF; CDR3 DNA: TGTGCCAGCATCTCCACCGGGGAGCTGTTTTTT; clone size: .; J gene: TRBJ2-2; D gene: .; V gene: TRBV28
CDR3 protein: CASSDPGLADPTDTQYF; CDR3 DNA: TGCGCCAGCAGTGACCCAGGACTAGCGGACCCCACAGATACGCAGTATTTT; clone size: .; J gene: TRBJ2-3; D gene: TRBD2; V gene: TRBV10-1
CDR3 protein: CASSVEGAVYNEQFF; CDR3 DNA: TGTGCCAGCAGCGTAGAGGGGGCTGTCTACAATGAGCAGTTCTTC; clone size: .; J gene: TRBJ2-1; D gene: TRBD1; V gene: TRBV9
CDR3 protein: CASSRGWEGRNSPLHF; CDR3 DNA: TGTGCCAGTAGTAGGGGATGGGAAGGGAGGAATTCACCCCTCCACTTT; clone size: .; J gene: TRBJ1-6; D gene: .; V gene: TRBV19
CDR3 protein: CASRLQGVTQYF; CDR3 DNA: TGTGCCAGCAGATTACAGGGGGTCACGCAGTATTTT; clone size: once; J gene: TRBJ2-3; D gene: TRBD1; V gene: TRBV11-3
CDR3 protein: CASSWGGRWNTEAFF; CDR3 DNA: TGTGCCAGCAGCTGGGGGGGCCGCTGGAACACTGAAGCTTTCTTT; clone size: .; J gene: TRBJ1-1; D gene: .; V gene: TRBV5-5
CDR3 protein: CASSLVLLNTEAFF; CDR3 DNA: TGTGCCAGCAGCTTAGTGTTGTTGAACACTGAAGCTTTCTTT; clone size: .; J gene: TRBJ1-1; D gene: .; V gene: TRBV7-8